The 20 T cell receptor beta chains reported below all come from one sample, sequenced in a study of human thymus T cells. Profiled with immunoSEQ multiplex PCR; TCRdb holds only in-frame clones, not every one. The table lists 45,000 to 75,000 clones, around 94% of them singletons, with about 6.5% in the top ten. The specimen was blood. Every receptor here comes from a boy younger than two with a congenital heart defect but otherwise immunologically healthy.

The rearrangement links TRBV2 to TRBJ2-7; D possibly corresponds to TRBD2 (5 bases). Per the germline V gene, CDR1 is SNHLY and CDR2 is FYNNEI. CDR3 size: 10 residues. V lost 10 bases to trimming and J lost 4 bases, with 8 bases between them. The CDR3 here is CATRRYEQYF. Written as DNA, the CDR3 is TGTGCCACTCGGAGGTACGAGCAGTACTTC.

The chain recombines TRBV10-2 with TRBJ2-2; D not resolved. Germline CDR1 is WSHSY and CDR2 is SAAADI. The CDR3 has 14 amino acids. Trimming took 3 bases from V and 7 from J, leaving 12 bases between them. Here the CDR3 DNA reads TGCGCCAGCAGTGATAGGCCAGTTCGCGGGGAGCTGTTTTTT. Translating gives CASSDRPVRGELFF.

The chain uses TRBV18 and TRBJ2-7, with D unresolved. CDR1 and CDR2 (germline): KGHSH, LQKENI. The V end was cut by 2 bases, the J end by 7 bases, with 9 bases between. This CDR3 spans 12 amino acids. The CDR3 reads CASSPKGWEQYF. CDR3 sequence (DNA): TGTGCCAGCTCACCAAAAGGTTGGGAGCAGTACTTC.

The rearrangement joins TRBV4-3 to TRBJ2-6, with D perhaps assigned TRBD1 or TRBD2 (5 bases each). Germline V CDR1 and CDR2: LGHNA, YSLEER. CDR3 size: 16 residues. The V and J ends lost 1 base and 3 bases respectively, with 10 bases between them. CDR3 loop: CASSQVPGLGANVLTF. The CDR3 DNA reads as TGCGCCAGCAGCCAAGTCCCGGGGCTTGGGGCCAACGTCCTGACTTTC.

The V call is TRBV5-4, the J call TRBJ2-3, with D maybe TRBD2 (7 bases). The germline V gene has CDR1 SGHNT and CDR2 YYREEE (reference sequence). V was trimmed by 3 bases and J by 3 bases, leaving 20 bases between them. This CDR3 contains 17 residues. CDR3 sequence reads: CASSYTGRGWTTDTQYF. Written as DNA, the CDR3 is TGTGCCAGCAGCTATACAGGGAGGGGGTGGACAACAGATACGCAGTATTTT.

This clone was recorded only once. The CDR3 protein is CASSVHGEGQPNNEQFF. The CDR3 DNA reads as TGTGCCAGCAGCGTCCATGGCGAGGGCCAGCCAAACAATGAGCAGTTCTTC. The chain employs TRBV9 and TRBJ2-1; the D gene is possibly TRBD2 (5 bases). Between the trimmed V and J ends, which lost 2 bases and 5 bases, there was a span of 20 bases. Per the germline V gene, CDR1 is SGDLS and CDR2 is YYNGEE. The CDR3 has 17 residues.

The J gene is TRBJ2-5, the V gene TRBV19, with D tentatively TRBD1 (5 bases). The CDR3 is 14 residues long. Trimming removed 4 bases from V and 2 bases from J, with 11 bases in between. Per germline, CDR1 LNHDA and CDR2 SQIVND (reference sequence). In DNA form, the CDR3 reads TGTGCCAGTAGTAAGGGCAGGGAACAAGAGACCCAGTACTTC. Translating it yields CASSKGREQETQYF.

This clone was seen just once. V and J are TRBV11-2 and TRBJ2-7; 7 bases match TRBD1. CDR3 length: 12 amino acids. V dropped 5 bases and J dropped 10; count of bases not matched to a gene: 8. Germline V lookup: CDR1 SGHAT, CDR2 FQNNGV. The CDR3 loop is CASSTDRSIQYF. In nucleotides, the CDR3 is TGTGCCAGCAGCACGGACAGGTCTATTCAGTACTTC. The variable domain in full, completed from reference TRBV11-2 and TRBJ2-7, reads EAGVAQSPRYKIIEKRQSVAFWCNPISGHATLYWYQQILGQGPKLLIQFQNNGVVDDSQLPKDRFSAERLKGVDSTLKIQPAKLEDSAVYLCASSTDRSIQYFGPGTRLTVT.

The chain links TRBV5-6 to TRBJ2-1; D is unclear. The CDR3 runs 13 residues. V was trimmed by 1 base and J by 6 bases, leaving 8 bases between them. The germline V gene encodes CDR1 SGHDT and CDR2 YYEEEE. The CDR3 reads CASSLYGSNEQFF. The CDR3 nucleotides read TGTGCCAGCAGCTTGTATGGTAGCAATGAGCAGTTCTTC.

Here the CDR3 reads CAISVPNQPQHF. DNA for the CDR3: TGTGCCATCAGTGTCCCCAATCAGCCCCAGCATTTT. This chain links TRBV10-3 with TRBJ1-5; D unresolved. The V end lost 4 bases, the J end lost 3 bases, and 4 bases lay between the germline ends. Germline values: CDR1 ENHRY, CDR2 SYGVKD. This CDR3 contains 12 residues.

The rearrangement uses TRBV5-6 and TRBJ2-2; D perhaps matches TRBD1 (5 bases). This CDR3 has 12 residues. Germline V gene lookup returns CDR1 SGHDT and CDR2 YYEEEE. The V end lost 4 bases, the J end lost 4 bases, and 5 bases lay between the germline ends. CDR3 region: CASSQGTGELFF. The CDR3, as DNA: TGTGCCAGCAGCCAGGGCACCGGGGAGCTGTTTTTT.

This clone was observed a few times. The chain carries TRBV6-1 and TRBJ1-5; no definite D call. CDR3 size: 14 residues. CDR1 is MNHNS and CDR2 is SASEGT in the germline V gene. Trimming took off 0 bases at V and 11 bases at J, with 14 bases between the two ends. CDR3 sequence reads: CASSEALRRGAQHF. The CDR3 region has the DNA TGTGCCAGCAGTGAAGCGTTGAGGCGCGGGGCCCAGCATTTT.

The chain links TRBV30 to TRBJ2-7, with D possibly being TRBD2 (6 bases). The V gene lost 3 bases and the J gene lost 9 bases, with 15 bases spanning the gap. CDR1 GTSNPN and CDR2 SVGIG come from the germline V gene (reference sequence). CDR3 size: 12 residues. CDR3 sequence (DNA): TGTGCCTGGAGCCACGGCGGGGTTGGGCAGTACTTC. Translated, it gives CAWSHGGVGQYF.

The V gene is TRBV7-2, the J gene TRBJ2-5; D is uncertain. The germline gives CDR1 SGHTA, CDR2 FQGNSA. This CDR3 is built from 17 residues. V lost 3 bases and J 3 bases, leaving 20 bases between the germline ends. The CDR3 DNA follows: TGTGCCAGCAGCTTGTACGTCGGGTGGCAACGAAAAGAGACCCAGTACTTC. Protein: CASSLYVGWQRKETQYF.

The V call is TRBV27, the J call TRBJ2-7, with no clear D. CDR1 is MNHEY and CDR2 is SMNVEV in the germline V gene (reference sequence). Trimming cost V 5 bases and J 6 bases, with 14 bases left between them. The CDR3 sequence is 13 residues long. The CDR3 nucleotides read TGTGCCAGCAGTCTCACTACCTGGAGCGAGCAGTACTTC. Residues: CASSLTTWSEQYF.

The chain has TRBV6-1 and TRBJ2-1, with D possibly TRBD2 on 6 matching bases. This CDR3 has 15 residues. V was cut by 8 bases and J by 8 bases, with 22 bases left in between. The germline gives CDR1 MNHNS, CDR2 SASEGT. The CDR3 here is CASLEGARPNDEQFF. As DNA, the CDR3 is TGTGCCAGCCTGGAGGGCGCCCGTCCAAACGATGAGCAGTTCTTC.

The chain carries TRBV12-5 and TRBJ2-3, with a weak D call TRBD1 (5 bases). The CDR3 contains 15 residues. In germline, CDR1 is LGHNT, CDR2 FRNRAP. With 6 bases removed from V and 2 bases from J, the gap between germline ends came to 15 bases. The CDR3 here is CASGPDILLTDTQYF. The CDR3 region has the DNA TGTGCTAGTGGACCGGACATCCTACTCACAGATACGCAGTATTTT.

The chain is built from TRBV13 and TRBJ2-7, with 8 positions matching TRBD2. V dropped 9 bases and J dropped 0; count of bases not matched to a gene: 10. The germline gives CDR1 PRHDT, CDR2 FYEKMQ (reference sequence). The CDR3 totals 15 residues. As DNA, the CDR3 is TGTGCCAGTAGGAGGGCGGGGGGAACCTCCTACGAGCAGTACTTC. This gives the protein CASRRAGGTSYEQYF.

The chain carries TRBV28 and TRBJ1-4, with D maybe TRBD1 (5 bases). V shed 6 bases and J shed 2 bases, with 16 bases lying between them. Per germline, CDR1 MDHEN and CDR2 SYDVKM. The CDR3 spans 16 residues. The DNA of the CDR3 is TGTGCCAGCAGGCCGGGACTACCGAGGACTAATGAAAAACTGTTTTTT. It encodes CASRPGLPRTNEKLFF.

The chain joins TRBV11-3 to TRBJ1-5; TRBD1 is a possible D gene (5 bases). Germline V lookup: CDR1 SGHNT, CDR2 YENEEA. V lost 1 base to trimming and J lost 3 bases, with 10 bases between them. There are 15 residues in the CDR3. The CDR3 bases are TGTGCCAGCAGCTTAGGGGGCTCGGTCAATCAGCCCCAGCATTTT. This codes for CASSLGGSVNQPQHF.